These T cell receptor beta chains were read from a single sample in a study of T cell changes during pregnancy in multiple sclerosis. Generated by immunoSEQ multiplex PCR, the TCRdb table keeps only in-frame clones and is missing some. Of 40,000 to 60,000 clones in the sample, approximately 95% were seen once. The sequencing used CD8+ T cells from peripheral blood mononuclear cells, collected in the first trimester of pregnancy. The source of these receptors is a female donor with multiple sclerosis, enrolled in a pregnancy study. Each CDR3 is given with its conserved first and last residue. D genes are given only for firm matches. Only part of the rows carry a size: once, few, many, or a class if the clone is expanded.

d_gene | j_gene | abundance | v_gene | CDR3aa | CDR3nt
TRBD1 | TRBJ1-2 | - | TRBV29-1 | CSVTGGEDYGYTF | TGCAGCGTTACAGGGGGCGAGGACTATGGCTACACCTTC
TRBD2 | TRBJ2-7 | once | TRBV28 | CASIFRAGGTYEQYF | TGTGCCAGCATCTTCCGAGCGGGAGGAACCTACGAGCAGTACTTC
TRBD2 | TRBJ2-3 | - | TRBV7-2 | CASSPRGSGTETQYF | TGTGCCAGCAGCCCTCGGGGTAGCGGGACGGAGACGCAGTATTTT
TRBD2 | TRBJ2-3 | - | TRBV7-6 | CASSLLGTSGSADTQYF | TGTGCCAGCAGCTTACTCGGGACTAGCGGGAGTGCGGATACGCAGTATTTT
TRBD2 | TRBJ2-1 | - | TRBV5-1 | CASSPTGTTYNEQFF | TGCGCCAGCAGCCCGACCGGGACTACCTACAATGAGCAGTTCTTC
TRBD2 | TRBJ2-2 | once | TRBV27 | CASSFMGGGAGELFF | TGTGCCAGCAGTTTTATGGGGGGGGGTGCCGGGGAGCTGTTTTTT
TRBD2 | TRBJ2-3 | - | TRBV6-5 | CASSLAGRADTQYF | TGTGCCAGCAGTTTGGCAGGGAGGGCAGATACGCAGTATTTT
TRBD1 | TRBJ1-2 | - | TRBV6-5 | CASSTPTDRHGYTF | TGTGCCAGCAGTACTCCTACGGACAGGCACGGCTACACCTTC
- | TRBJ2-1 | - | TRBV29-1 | CSVEGSGVYNEQFF | TGCAGCGTTGAGGGTAGCGGCGTTTACAATGAGCAGTTCTTC
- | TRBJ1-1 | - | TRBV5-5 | CASSHPTTGDSTEAFF | TGTGCCAGCAGCCACCCCACTACGGGGGATTCGACTGAAGCTTTCTTT
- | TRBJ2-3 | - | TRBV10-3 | CAISGPLRTGLGLAGRDTQYF | TGTGCCATCAGCGGACCGCTGAGGACAGGGTTAGGTCTAGCGGGGAGAGATACGCAGTATTTT
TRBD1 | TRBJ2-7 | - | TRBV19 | CASSNTGGGYEQYF | TGTGCCAGTAGTAACACAGGGGGCGGATACGAGCAGTACTTC